The 23 T cell receptor beta chains below all came from one sample that was sequenced in a study of T cell changes during pregnancy in multiple sclerosis (dated by TCRdb to 2018 to 2020). The library came from the immunoSEQ multiplex PCR assay. TCRdb re-hosts the immuneACCESS table, in-frame sequences only. Its copies lack some clones; in the studies checked, an unresolved V gene accounts for under half of them, and the cause for the rest is not known. The sample contains 30,000 to 35,000 clones, almost 90% of them found a single time. The ten largest clones represent approximately 0.74% of the sample. This material consisted of CD4+ T cells from peripheral blood mononuclear cells, taken in the first trimester of pregnancy. Source of these receptors: a female donor in good health, enrolled as a control in a pregnancy study.

This chain uses TRBV18 with TRBJ2-7; TRBD1 aligns across 9 bases. Trimming at V came to 3 bases and at J to 3 bases, leaving 6 bases not matched to a gene. Germline CDR1 and CDR2: KGHSH and LQKENI. This CDR3 is 15 amino acids long. The CDR3 protein is CASSPRDREFYEQYF. In nucleotides, the CDR3 is TGTGCCAGCTCACCCCGGGACAGGGAATTCTACGAGCAGTACTTC. Full variable domain (missing parts from reference TRBV18 and TRBJ2-7): NAGVMQNPRHLVRRRGQEARLRCSPMKGHSHVYWYRQLPEEGLKFMVYLQKENIIDESGMPKERFSAEFPKEGPSILRIQQVVRGDSAAYFCASSPRDREFYEQYFGPGTRLTVT.

The genes are TRBV7-9 and TRBJ1-6, with TRBD1 matching 8 bases. Trimming cost V 10 bases and J 6 bases; bases outside gene matches: 8. CDR1 and CDR2 (germline): SEHNR, FQNEAQ (reference sequence). The CDR3 sequence is 14 residues long. CDR3 amino acids: CANSDRVGNSPLHF. CDR3 bases: TGTGCCAATTCGGACAGGGTGGGTAATTCACCCCTCCACTTT.

The genes are TRBV4-3 and TRBJ2-2; 8 bases line up with TRBD1. The V segment lost 6 bases and the J segment 4 bases; nucleotides outside the gene matches: 10. The germline V gene has CDR1 LGHNA and CDR2 YSLEER. The CDR3 loop spans 16 amino acids. Here the CDR3 DNA reads TGCGCCAGCAGTGTCTCCCGGGACAGGTCCACCGGGGAGCTGTTTTTT. Translation gives CASSVSRDRSTGELFF.

This chain joins TRBV7-8 and TRBJ1-3; 7 nucleotides agree with TRBD1. This CDR3 region has 16 residues. Germline assignment: CDR1 SGHVS and CDR2 FQNEAQ. Trimming took 2 bases from V and 2 from J; bases not matched to a gene: 6. CDR3 loop: CASSLRQGNAGNTIYF. CDR3 bases: TGTGCCAGCAGCTTAAGACAGGGAAACGCTGGAAACACCATATATTTT.

The chain uses TRBV6-5 and TRBJ2-1; 11 nucleotides match TRBD2. V lost 4 bases to trimming and J lost 4 bases; unmatched junction nucleotides: 6. CDR1 is MNHEY and CDR2 is SVGAGI in the germline V gene. The CDR3 loop spans 16 amino acids. The CDR3 loop is CASSSGLAGVYNEQFF. CDR3 coding DNA: TGTGCCAGCAGTTCCGGACTAGCGGGCGTTTACAATGAGCAGTTCTTC.

This chain connects TRBV7-6 to TRBJ2-7; tentatively, D is TRBD1 (6 bases). Germline CDR1 is SGHVS and CDR2 is FNYEAQ. The CDR3 is 12 residues long. V was pared by 4 bases and J by 3 bases, with 7 bases between. CDR3 in amino acids: CASSSTGYEQYF. The CDR3 coding sequence is TGTGCCAGCAGCTCGACAGGCTACGAGCAGTACTTC.

The rearrangement joins TRBV7-9 to TRBJ1-4, with TRBD1 as a possible D gene (6 bases). Germline values: CDR1 SEHNR, CDR2 FQNEAQ (reference sequence). Deletions cut 5 bases from V and 2 bases from J, with 12 bases between. The CDR3 has 15 amino acids. CDR3 in DNA: TGTGCCAGCAGCCGGGGGGGGGCTACTAATGAAAAACTGTTTTTT. Translation: CASSRGGATNEKLFF.

The CDR3 nucleotides are TGCGCCAGCAGCTTCGGGACAGTTAATTCACCCCTCCACTTT. Translation: CASSFGTVNSPLHF. The chain has TRBV5-1 and TRBJ1-6; 7 nucleotides match TRBD1. CDR3 length equals 14 residues. Trimming at V came to 2 bases and at J to 6 bases, leaving 2 bases not matched to a gene. The germline CDR1 and CDR2 sequences are SGHRS and YFSETQ. The full variable domain, with the rest looked up from reference TRBV5-1 and TRBJ1-6, is KAGVTQTPRYLIKTRGQQVTLSCSPISGHRSVSWYQQTPGQGLQFLFEYFSETQRNKGNFPGRFSGRQFSNSRSEMNVSTLELGDSALYLCASSFGTVNSPLHFGNGTRLTVT.

CDR3 sequence: CASSQALGTGEAFF. CDR3 sequence (DNA): TGCGCCAGCAGCCAAGCTCTTGGGACAGGTGAAGCTTTCTTT. The rearrangement joins TRBV4-3 to TRBJ1-1; 8 nucleotides line up with TRBD1. The V segment lost 1 base and the J segment 7 bases; nucleotides outside the gene matches: 5. The germline CDR1 and CDR2 sequences are LGHNA and YSLEER. CDR3 length: 14 amino acids.

V and J are TRBV7-9 and TRBJ1-2; D remains ambiguous. This CDR3 is 12 amino acids long. The germline CDR1 and CDR2 sequences are SEHNR and FQNEAQ (reference sequence). Trimming took off 1 base at V and 6 bases at J, with 6 bases between the two ends. The CDR3 sequence is CASSLGRDGYTF. The CDR3 DNA sequence: TGTGCCAGCAGCTTAGGACGGGATGGCTACACCTTC. The variable domain in full, with the rest retrieved from reference TRBV7-9 and TRBJ1-2, is DTGVSQNPRHKITKRGQNVTFRCDPISEHNRLYWYRQTLGQGPEFLTYFQNEAQLEKSRLLSDRFSAERPKGSFSTLEIQRTEQGDSAMYLCASSLGRDGYTFGSGTRLTVV.

The rearrangement joins TRBV27 to TRBJ1-1; a weak D match, TRBD1 (5 bases). The CDR3 is 16 residues long. Germline V gene lookup returns CDR1 MNHEY and CDR2 SMNVEV (reference sequence). V lost 6 bases to trimming and J lost 1 base, with 18 bases between them. CDR3 in amino acids: CASRSWGGERNTEAFF. CDR3 nucleotides: TGTGCCAGCAGATCATGGGGGGGGGAGAGGAACACTGAAGCTTTCTTT.

This clone was picked up one time. The chain recombines TRBV4-1 with TRBJ2-3; tentative D call: TRBD1 (6 bases). The germline CDR1 and CDR2 sequences are MGHRA and YSYEKL. CDR3 length: 17 residues. Trimming cost V 0 bases and J 1 base, with 14 bases left between them. The CDR3 protein is CASSQDGTGWGTDTQYF. For the CDR3, the DNA is TGCGCCAGCAGCCAAGATGGTACAGGGTGGGGCACAGATACGCAGTATTTT.

The CDR3 is CASSPPVGGNTEAFF. In nucleotides, the CDR3 is TGTGCCAGCTCACCACCGGTAGGGGGCAACACTGAAGCTTTCTTT. The chain employs TRBV18 and TRBJ1-1; 7 bases are a match to TRBD1. The V and J ends lost 0 bases and 2 bases, in that order; junction bases with no gene match: 3. The V gene's germline CDR1 is KGHSH and CDR2 LQKENI. The CDR3 spans 15 residues.

The V gene is TRBV7-6, the J gene TRBJ2-2; D unresolved. V lost 2 bases, J lost 5 bases, and 12 bases lay in between. Germline V gene data show CDR1 as SGHVS and CDR2 as FNYEAQ. The CDR3 extends over 15 amino acids. CDR3 region: CASSLFSQATGELFF. The CDR3 DNA is TGTGCCAGCAGCTTATTTTCTCAGGCTACCGGGGAGCTGTTTTTT. Combining the CDR3 with reference TRBV7-6 and TRBJ2-2 gives the whole variable domain GAGVSQSPRYKVTKRGQDVALRCDPISGHVSLYWYRQALGQGPEFLTYFNYEAQQDKSGLPNDRFSAERPEGSISTLTIQRTEQRDSAMYRCASSLFSQATGELFFGEGSRLTVL.

The CDR3 bases are TGTGCCAGCAGTGGGGGGCGGGTAGGGGTCTTGAACGAGCAGTACTTC. Translation gives CASSGGRVGVLNEQYF. The rearrangement links TRBV25-1 to TRBJ2-7, with a possible D match to TRBD1 (6 bases). Trimming removed 4 bases from V and 5 bases from J, with 21 bases in between. This CDR3 is 16 amino acids long. Looked up from germline, CDR1 is MGHDK and CDR2 is SYGVNS.

The chain uses TRBV18 and TRBJ1-1; D is unresolved. V was clipped by 3 bases and J by 1 base, with 6 bases between them. Per the germline V gene, CDR1 is KGHSH and CDR2 is LQKENI. This CDR3 spans 13 amino acids. Here the CDR3 reads CASSPGRNTEAFF. CDR3 nucleotides: TGTGCCAGCTCACCGGGCAGGAACACTGAAGCTTTCTTT.

The chain joins TRBV6-5 to TRBJ1-1, with 10 nucleotides matching TRBD1. The trim removed 4 bases at V and 2 bases at J, leaving 7 bases unmatched. This CDR3 has 16 amino acids. CDR1 and CDR2 (germline): MNHEY, SVGAGI. CDR3 in amino acids: CASSSRDRGVNTEAFF. The DNA for the CDR3 is TGTGCCAGCAGTTCCCGGGACAGGGGTGTAAACACTGAAGCTTTCTTT.

The DNA of the CDR3 is TGTGCCAGCTCACTAAGCGGGACAGGGGACACTGAAGCTTTCTTT. As protein: CASSLSGTGDTEAFF. The V gene is TRBV18, the J gene TRBJ1-1; 10 nucleotides line up with TRBD1. This CDR3 region has 15 residues. V gave up 4 bases and J gave up 3 bases; unmatched junction bases: 5. In germline, CDR1 is KGHSH, CDR2 LQKENI.

The CDR3 region has the DNA TGTGCCAGCAGATACGGAGGCTCCTACGAGCAGTACTTC. This translates into CASRYGGSYEQYF. The V call is TRBV25-1, the J call TRBJ2-5, with D possibly TRBD2 on 5 matching bases. The closer fit of TRBJ2-7 to the DNA end suggests the J call may be wrong. The germline V gene encodes CDR1 MGHDK and CDR2 SYGVNS. This CDR3 comprises 13 residues.

This rearrangement joins TRBV30 to TRBJ1-5; 10 bases map to TRBD1. V lost 2 bases, J lost 7 bases, and 5 bases stayed unmatched. CDR1 is GTSNPN, CDR2 SVGIG, per germline (reference sequence). CDR3 length equals 14 residues. CDR3 sequence: CAWSRADRGQPQHF. DNA of the CDR3: TGTGCCTGGAGTAGGGCGGACAGGGGGCAGCCCCAGCATTTT. Supplemented by reference TRBV30 and TRBJ1-5, the full variable domain reads SQTIHQWPATLVQPVGSPLSLECTVEGTSNPNLYWYRQAAGRGLQLLFYSVGIGQISSEVPQNLSASRPQDRQFILSSKKLLLSDSGFYLCAWSRADRGQPQHFGDGTRLSIL.

This clone was counted only a few times. The chain has TRBV7-2 and TRBJ2-1; D is ambiguous. V was pared by 0 bases and J by 6 bases, with 9 bases between. CDR3 length: 14 amino acids. Germline V gives CDR1 SGHTA, CDR2 FQGNSA. The chain's CDR3 is CASSLALPGNEQFF. CDR3 nucleotides: TGTGCCAGCAGCTTAGCGCTACCCGGCAATGAGCAGTTCTTC.

The chain is built from TRBV5-4 and TRBJ1-2; D may be TRBD1 (6 bases). This CDR3 comprises 14 residues. Between the trimmed V and J ends, which lost 4 bases and 4 bases, there was a span of 14 bases. Germline CDR1 reads SGHNT; CDR2 reads YYREEE (reference sequence). CDR3 loop: CASSIPTGGYGYTF. As DNA, the CDR3 is TGTGCCAGCAGCATCCCGACAGGTGGCTATGGCTACACCTTC.

The V call is TRBV5-1, the J call TRBJ1-1, with TRBD1 identical over 9 bases. Germline-derived CDR1 and CDR2 are SGHRS and YFSETQ. This CDR3 region has 17 residues. With 2 bases clipped from V and 2 bases from J, the junction kept 10 bases outside the gene matches. The DNA of the CDR3 is TGCGCCAGCAGCTTCTTCTCCCCGGGACAGGGAAACACTGAAGCTTTCTTT. Its protein is CASSFFSPGQGNTEAFF.